Here is one TCR beta chain with its context. What it binds is unknown. This entry belongs to a study of OX40 agonist ivuxolimab in advanced cancers. The overall study: The group had a mean age of about 65 years, ranged from about 20 to 80, and was 75% to 85% male.

The study's findings and limits: Expanded clones tended on average to be more numerous among CD8+ T cells than CD4+. Those patients achieving a partial response at 0.1-3.0 mg/kg showed among the lowest clonal expansion.

This CDR3 comprises 15 residues. Trimming cost V 4 bases and J 3 bases; bases outside gene matches: 7. Germline V CDR1 and CDR2: MNHEY, SMNVEV (reference sequence). Sequencing used immunoSEQ multiplex PCR; TCRdb keeps in-frame clones, though not all of them. The sample carries tens of thousands of clones, 85% recorded once. This chain joins TRBV27 and TRBJ2-3, with 7 bases aligning to TRBD1. The receptor's source is an adult with an advanced solid tumor such as melanoma, head and neck, liver or kidney cancer. The source material was CD4+ or CD8+ T cells sorted from blood, sampled in a trial of the OX40 agonist ivuxolimab. CDR3 region: CASSSSGGPTDTQYF. The CDR3 DNA sequence: TGTGCCAGCAGTTCCTCAGGGGGTCCAACAGATACGCAGTATTTT.